A single sample gave rise to the 21 T cell receptor beta chains below, sequenced in a study of immune heterogeneity within non-small cell lung tumors. A first 10-cycle multiplex round used 32 V-gene and 13 J-gene primers on TCR beta CDR3. Each CDR3 protein gets one entry after TCRdb re-called the multiplex PCR reads with MiXCR. This table holds roughly 10,000 distinct CDR3 sequences, more than 15% found once. Bulk tumor genomic DNA, roughly 590 ng per sample, was used as template. Surgeons took several biopsies per primary tumor, spaced far apart, during surgery. With untreated, newly diagnosed non-small cell lung cancer, the patients went on to undergo curative surgery. Sequenced input: lung tumor tissue. The receptors come from a man in his fifties or sixties with non-small cell lung cancer.

Notes on this clonotype: This clone may be a read error of a much larger clone one base away. The V call is TRBV27, the J call TRBJ1-2; a possible D gene is TRBD1 (5 bases). This CDR3 has 15 residues. From germline, CDR1 is MNHEY and CDR2 SMNVEV (reference sequence). Written as DNA, the CDR3 is TGTTCCAGCAGTTTAACCGGGACGGACTCTGCCGGCTACACCTTC. Translation: CSSSLTGTDSAGYTF.

This clonotype rates as medium-sized. The rearrangement links TRBV11-2 to TRBJ2-7; D unresolved. In germline, CDR1 is SGHAT, CDR2 FQNNGV. This CDR3 region has 12 residues. The V end was cut by 6 bases, the J end by 3 bases, with 9 bases between. CDR3 nucleotides: TGTGCCAGCAGACGTGACGGCTACGAGCAGTACTTC. Protein product: CASRRDGYEQYF.

This clonotype was observed a handful of times. The chain carries TRBV25-1 and TRBJ1-1, with D unresolved. CDR3 length: 13 amino acids. V was clipped by 7 bases and J by 5 bases, with 14 bases between them. CDR1 and CDR2 (germline): MGHDK, SYGVNS. The CDR3 sequence is CASTTAGRTEAFF. The CDR3 bases are TGTGCCAGCACCACCGCCGGACGGACTGAAGCTTTCTTT.

This clonotype was found many times. This CDR3 is CASWGGIEEKLFF. CDR3 DNA sequence: TGTGCCAGCTGGGGAGGGATCGAGGAAAAACTGTTTTTT. The genes are TRBV18 and TRBJ1-4; D gene uncertain. This CDR3 contains 13 residues. Per the germline V gene, CDR1 is KGHSH and CDR2 is LQKENI. V shed 7 bases and J shed 8 bases, with 14 bases lying between them.

V is TRBV20-1 and J is TRBJ1-5; 10 bases line up with TRBD1. J lost 5 bases, V lost 3 bases, and 1 base had no gene match. The CDR3 contains 13 residues. Germline CDR1 and CDR2: DFQATT and SNEGSKA (reference sequence). The CDR3 region is CSARTGGDQPQHF. CDR3 DNA sequence: TGCAGTGCTAGGACAGGGGGCGATCAGCCCCAGCATTTT.

This chain connects TRBV7-9 to TRBJ1-1, with D maybe TRBD1 (5 bases). Trimming took off 6 bases at V and 0 bases at J, with 11 bases between the two ends. This CDR3 is 14 amino acids long. Germline CDR1 and CDR2: SEHNR and FQNEAQ (reference sequence). CDR3 loop: CASSPGTVNTEAFF. The CDR3 bases are TGTGCCAGCAGTCCCGGGACGGTGAACACTGAAGCTTTCTTT.

This chain links TRBV6-2 or TRBV6-3 with TRBJ1-1; possibly TRBD1 for D (5 bases). The germline V gene encodes CDR1 MNHEY and CDR2 SVGEGT. The CDR3 is 14 amino acids. The V and J ends lost 2 bases and 5 bases respectively, with 12 bases between them. The CDR3 coding sequence is TGTGCCAGCAGTTACCCGATAGCAGGGACTGAAGCTTTCTTT. Translating it yields CASSYPIAGTEAFF.

By proportion, this clonotype is medium-sized (0.01 to 0.1%). The chain links TRBV6-1 to TRBJ1-3, with D perhaps matching TRBD1 (5 bases). The CDR3 contains 14 residues. Germline V CDR1 and CDR2: MNHNS, SASEGT. With 7 bases removed from V and 2 bases from J, the gap between germline ends came to 12 bases. The chain's CDR3 is CASIPTVTGNTIYF. The CDR3 DNA is TGTGCCAGCATTCCGACAGTGACTGGAAACACCATATATTTT.

The table lists this clonotype with many counts. The genes are TRBV11-2 and TRBJ2-1; D call uncertain. The CDR3 loop spans 12 amino acids. The V and J ends lost 3 bases and 9 bases respectively, with 9 bases between them. Germline V gives CDR1 SGHAT, CDR2 FQNNGV. This CDR3 is CASSFVSVEQFF. Written as DNA, the CDR3 is TGTGCCAGCAGCTTCGTATCGGTTGAGCAGTTCTTC.

This clonotype is categorized as medium-sized (0.01 to 0.1%). The chain recombines TRBV10-3 with TRBJ2-7; TRBD1 might be the D (6 bases). CDR3 length: 15 residues. CDR1 is ENHRY and CDR2 is SYGVKD in the germline V gene. V lost 7 bases to trimming and J lost 0 bases, with 16 bases between them. CDR3 sequence reads: CAIKNARGTSYEQYF. The CDR3 DNA sequence: TGTGCCATCAAGAACGCCAGGGGCACCTCCTACGAGCAGTACTTC.

This chain connects TRBV2 to TRBJ1-4, with D hard to call. The CDR3 has 14 residues. Germline V gives CDR1 SNHLY, CDR2 FYNNEI. The V end lost 3 bases, the J end lost 7 bases, and 12 bases lay between the germline ends. CDR3 protein: CASSERTGSEKLFF. The CDR3 DNA follows: TGTGCCAGCAGTGAGCGGACCGGGAGTGAAAAACTGTTTTTT.

This clonotype showed up just once. Germline and junction disagree at one end, which may indicate a read error. This chain uses TRBV11-3 with TRBJ2-7; TRBD2 agrees at 9 bases. In germline, CDR1 is SGHNT, CDR2 YENEEA. This CDR3 contains 15 residues. CDR3 amino acids: CAISSVGLASGEQYF. CDR3 nucleotide sequence: TGTGCCATCAGCTCGGTGGGACTAGCTTCTGGCGAGCAGTACTTC.

This clonotype was seen only a few times. The gene calls are TRBV20-1 and TRBJ1-1, with unresolved D. The CDR3 spans 15 residues. Germline values: CDR1 DFQATT, CDR2 SNEGSKA (reference sequence). Between the trimmed V and J ends, which lost 5 bases and 0 bases, there was a span of 16 bases. Here the CDR3 DNA reads TGCAGTGCTCTTAAGGACGGAGAATTGAACACTGAAGCTTTCTTT. Translated: CSALKDGELNTEAFF.

This clonotype appeared many times. The J gene is TRBJ2-1, the V gene TRBV19; 7 positions match TRBD2. The CDR3 is 15 amino acids. Germline trimming cut 3 bases from V and 8 bases from J; bases unmatched to any gene: 10. Germline assignment: CDR1 LNHDA and CDR2 SQIVND (reference sequence). The CDR3 is CASSISGAPWDEQFF. The CDR3 coding sequence is TGTGCCAGTAGTATCAGCGGGGCTCCTTGGGATGAGCAGTTCTTC.

Regarding this clonotype: The CDR3 does not close with the conserved phenylalanine or tryptophan, likely indicating a read error. This sequence joins TRBV6-1 and TRBJ2-5, with 9 bases that match TRBD1. Losses at the gene ends were 0 bases for V and 5 bases for J; bases not matched to a gene: 7. Per germline, CDR1 MNHNS and CDR2 SASEGT. The CDR3 is 16 amino acids. Written as DNA, the CDR3 is TGTGCCAGCAGTGAAGCCTCCGGACAGGGGTGGGAGACCCAGTACCTC. It encodes CASSEASGQGWETQYL.

The chain combines TRBV4-1 with TRBJ2-1; 8 bases are a match to TRBD2. CDR1 is MGHRA, CDR2 YSYEKL, per germline. There are 16 residues in the CDR3. The V and J ends lost 0 bases and 3 bases, in that order; junction bases with no gene match: 4. In nucleotides, the CDR3 is TGCGCCAGCAGCCAAGATTCAGCGGGGGACTACAATGAGCAGTTCTTC. Translated, it gives CASSQDSAGDYNEQFF.

This clonotype qualifies as medium-sized. This chain joins TRBV19 and TRBJ2-7, with TRBD1 as a possible D gene (5 bases). Germline CDR1 is LNHDA and CDR2 is SQIVND (reference sequence). The CDR3 is 12 amino acids. Trimming shortened V by 7 bases and J by 3 bases, and 10 bases separated the two germline ends. The CDR3 region has the DNA TGTGCCAGTATCAGCGACAGCTACGAGCAGTACTTC. This gives the protein CASISDSYEQYF. The whole variable domain, remainder taken from reference TRBV19 and TRBJ2-7, is DGGITQSPKYLFRKEGQNVTLSCEQNLNHDAMYWYRQDPGQGLRLIYYSQIVNDFQKGDIAEGYSVSREKKESFPLTVTSAQKNPTAFYLCASISDSYEQYFGPGTRLTVT.

V usage is TRBV28 and J usage is TRBJ2-5; D tentatively fits TRBD1 or TRBD2 (5 bases each). The CDR3 loop spans 13 amino acids. Trimming pared 3 bases from V and 1 base from J, leaving 6 bases between. Looked up from germline, CDR1 is MDHEN and CDR2 is SYDVKM. CDR3 bases: TGTGCCAGCAGTTTCGGGGCCCAAGAGACCCAGTACTTC. This encodes CASSFGAQETQYF.

Points on this clonotype: This sequence may be a read error, since a much larger clone differs from it by one base. This sequence joins TRBV12-3 or TRBV12-4 and TRBJ2-7; maybe TRBD2 (6 bases). This CDR3 spans 13 amino acids. The CDR3 nucleotides are TGTGCCAGCAGTACGGGAGTGGGCGACGAGCAGTGCTTC. It is translated as CASSTGVGDEQCF.

This clonotype appeared a few times. The V and J genes are TRBV11-2 and TRBJ2-1, with D maybe TRBD2 (6 bases). The germline gives CDR1 SGHAT, CDR2 FQNNGV. This CDR3 comprises 16 residues. V dropped 1 base and J dropped 7 bases, with 17 bases sitting between them. CDR3 in amino acids: CASSLVGGPPGNEQFF. CDR3 nucleotide sequence: TGTGCCAGCAGCTTAGTCGGAGGGCCGCCTGGGAATGAGCAGTTCTTC.

This clonotype is labeled large. The chain has TRBV20-1 and TRBJ1-5, with a possible D match to TRBD1 (6 bases). The ends were cut back, 0 bases at V and 2 bases at J, with 8 bases in the middle. The V gene's germline CDR1 is DFQATT and CDR2 SNEGSKA (reference sequence). The CDR3 covers 14 residues. CDR3 nucleotide sequence: TGCAGTGCTAGAGACAGGGGTGGCAATCAGCCCCAGCATTTT. Protein sequence: CSARDRGGNQPQHF.